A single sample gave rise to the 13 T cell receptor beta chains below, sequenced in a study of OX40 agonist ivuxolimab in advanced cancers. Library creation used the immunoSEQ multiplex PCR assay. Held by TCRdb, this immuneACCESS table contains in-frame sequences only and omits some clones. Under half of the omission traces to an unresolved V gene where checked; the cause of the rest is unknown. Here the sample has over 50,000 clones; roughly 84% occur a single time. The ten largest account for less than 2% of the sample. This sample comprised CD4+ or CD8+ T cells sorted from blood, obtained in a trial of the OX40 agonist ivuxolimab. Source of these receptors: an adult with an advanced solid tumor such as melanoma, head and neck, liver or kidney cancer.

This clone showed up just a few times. Written as DNA, the CDR3 is TGTGCCAGCAGCTTAGCCCAGAGCGGCGAGCAGTTCTTC. As protein: CASSLAQSGEQFF. The chain recombines TRBV7-6 with TRBJ2-1; the D gene is possibly TRBD2 (5 bases). The CDR3 is 13 amino acids. V shed 0 bases and J shed 10 bases, with 10 bases lying between them. Germline V gene lookup returns CDR1 SGHVS and CDR2 FNYEAQ.

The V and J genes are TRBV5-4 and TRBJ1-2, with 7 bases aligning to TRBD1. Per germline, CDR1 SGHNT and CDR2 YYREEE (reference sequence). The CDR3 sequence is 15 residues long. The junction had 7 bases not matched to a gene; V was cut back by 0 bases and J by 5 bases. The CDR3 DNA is TGTGCCAGCAGCTTGGACTTTGGGACAGCATATGGCTACACCTTC. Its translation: CASSLDFGTAYGYTF. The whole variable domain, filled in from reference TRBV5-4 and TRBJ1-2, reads ETGVTQSPTHLIKTRGQQVTLRCSSQSGHNTVSWYQQALGQGPQFIFQYYREEENGRGNFPPRFSGLQFPNYSSELNVNALELDDSALYLCASSLDFGTAYGYTFGSGTRLTVV.

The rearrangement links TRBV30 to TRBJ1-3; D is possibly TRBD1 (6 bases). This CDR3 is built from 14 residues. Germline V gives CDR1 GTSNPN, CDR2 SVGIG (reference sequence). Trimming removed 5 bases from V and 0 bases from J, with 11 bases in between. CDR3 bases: TGTGCCTGGGGGGACACTAACTCTGGAAACACCATATATTTT. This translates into CAWGDTNSGNTIYF.

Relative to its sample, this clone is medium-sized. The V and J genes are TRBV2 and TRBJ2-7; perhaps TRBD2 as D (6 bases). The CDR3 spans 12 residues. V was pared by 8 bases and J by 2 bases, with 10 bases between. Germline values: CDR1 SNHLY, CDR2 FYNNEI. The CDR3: CASARLAYEQYF. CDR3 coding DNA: TGTGCCAGCGCACGACTAGCCTACGAGCAGTACTTC.

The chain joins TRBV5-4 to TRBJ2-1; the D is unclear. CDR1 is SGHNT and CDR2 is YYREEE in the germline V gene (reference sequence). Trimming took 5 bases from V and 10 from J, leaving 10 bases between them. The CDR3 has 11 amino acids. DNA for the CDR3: TGTGCCAGCAGTTCGAGCTTAGAGCAGTTCTTC. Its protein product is CASSSSLEQFF.

In nucleotides, the CDR3 is TGTGCCAGCAGTTTGAAAGGGGGGCGGGGCACCGGGGAGCTGTTTTTT. It yields the protein CASSLKGGRGTGELFF. This chain joins TRBV27 and TRBJ2-2; either TRBD1 or TRBD2 may supply D (6 bases each). Germline CDR1 is MNHEY and CDR2 is SMNVEV (reference sequence). CDR3 length: 16 residues. V was pared by 3 bases and J by 4 bases, with 15 bases between.

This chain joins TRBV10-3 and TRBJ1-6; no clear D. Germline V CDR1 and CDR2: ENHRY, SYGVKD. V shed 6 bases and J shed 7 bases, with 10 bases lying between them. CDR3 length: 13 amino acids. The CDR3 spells CAISAQSNSPLHF. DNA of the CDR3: TGTGCCATCAGCGCACAGAGCAATTCACCCCTCCACTTT.

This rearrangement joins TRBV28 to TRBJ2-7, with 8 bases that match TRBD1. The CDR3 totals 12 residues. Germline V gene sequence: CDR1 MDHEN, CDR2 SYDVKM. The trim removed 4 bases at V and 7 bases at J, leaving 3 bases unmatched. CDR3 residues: CASSWGQAEQYF. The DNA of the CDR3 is TGTGCCAGCAGTTGGGGACAGGCTGAGCAGTACTTC.

CDR3 nucleotide sequence: TGTGCCAGCAGCTACCCGGGGGTAGGCACAGATACGCAGTATTTT. Amino acid sequence: CASSYPGVGTDTQYF. The rearrangement uses TRBV28 and TRBJ2-3; D perhaps matches TRBD2 (6 bases). This CDR3 spans 15 amino acids. Germline CDR1 reads MDHEN; CDR2 reads SYDVKM. V dropped 6 bases and J dropped 1 base, with 14 bases sitting between them. The whole variable domain, remainder taken from reference TRBV28 and TRBJ2-3, is DVKVTQSSRYLVKRTGEKVFLECVQDMDHENMFWYRQDPGLGLRLIYFSYDVKMKEKGDIPEGYSVSREKKERFSLILESASTNQTSMYLCASSYPGVGTDTQYFGPGTRLTVL.

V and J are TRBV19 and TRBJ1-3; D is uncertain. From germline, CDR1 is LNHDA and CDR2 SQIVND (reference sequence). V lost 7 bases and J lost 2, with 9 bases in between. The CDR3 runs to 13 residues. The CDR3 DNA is TGTGCCAGTACGGCAGGCGCTGGAAACACCATATATTTT. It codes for CASTAGAGNTIYF. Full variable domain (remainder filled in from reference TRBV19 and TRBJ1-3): DGGITQSPKYLFRKEGQNVTLSCEQNLNHDAMYWYRQDPGQGLRLIYYSQIVNDFQKGDIAEGYSVSREKKESFPLTVTSAQKNPTAFYLCASTAGAGNTIYFGEGSWLTVV.

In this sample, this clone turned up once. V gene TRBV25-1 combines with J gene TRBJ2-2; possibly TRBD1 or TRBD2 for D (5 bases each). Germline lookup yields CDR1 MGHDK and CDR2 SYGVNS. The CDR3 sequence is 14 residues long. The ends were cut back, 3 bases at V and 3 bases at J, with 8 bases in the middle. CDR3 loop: CASSDGGYTGELFF. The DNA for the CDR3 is TGTGCCAGCAGTGATGGGGGTTACACCGGGGAGCTGTTTTTT.

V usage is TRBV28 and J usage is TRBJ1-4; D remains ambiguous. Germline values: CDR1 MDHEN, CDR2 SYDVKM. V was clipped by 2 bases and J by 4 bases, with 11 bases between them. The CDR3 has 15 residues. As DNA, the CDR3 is TGTGCCAGCAGTTTAACCTTTGGAATTAATGAAAAACTGTTTTTT. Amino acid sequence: CASSLTFGINEKLFF.

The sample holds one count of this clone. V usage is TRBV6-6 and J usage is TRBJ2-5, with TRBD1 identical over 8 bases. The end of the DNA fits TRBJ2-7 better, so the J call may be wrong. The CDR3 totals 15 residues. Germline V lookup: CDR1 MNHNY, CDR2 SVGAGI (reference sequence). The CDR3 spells CASKKDRESSYEQYF. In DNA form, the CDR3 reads TGTGCCAGCAAAAAGGACAGGGAGAGCTCCTACGAGCAGTACTTC.